This T cell receptor beta chain was sequenced in a study of T cell changes during pregnancy in multiple sclerosis. The germline V gene encodes CDR1 MDHEN and CDR2 SYDVKM. V dropped 7 bases and J dropped 3; count of bases not matched to a gene: 6. CDR3 length equals 15 residues. Some clones are missing from TCRdb's copy, which holds only in-frame ones; the method was immunoSEQ multiplex PCR. Seen here are more than 45,000 clones, around 92% observed once, and the top ten hold 0.7% to 1%. The sequence was collected from a female donor in good health, enrolled as a control in a pregnancy study. The sample here was CD4+ T cells from peripheral blood mononuclear cells, taken in the second trimester of pregnancy. This chain uses TRBV28 with TRBJ1-3; 10 bases agree with TRBD1. CDR3: CASNRQGAGGNTIYF. The DNA of the CDR3 is TGTGCCAGCAATCGACAGGGGGCTGGTGGAAACACCATATATTTT.